A single sample is the source of the 31 T cell receptor beta chains below, sequenced in a study of T cell responses to AZD1222 COVID-19 vaccine. This table comes from immunoSEQ multiplex PCR, and its TCRdb copy is limited to in-frame clones, with some not included. This table holds 180,000 or so clones, around nine tenths found once. The material sequenced was peripheral blood, taken 28 days after the second AZD1222 dose. These receptor sequences come from an adult who received the AZD1222 COVID-19 vaccine.

This sequence joins TRBV6-2 or TRBV6-3 and TRBJ2-7, with 12 bases aligning to TRBD1. V lost 5 bases and J lost 3; bases outside the gene matches: 11. Looked up from germline, CDR1 is MNHEY and CDR2 is SVGEGT. This CDR3 spans 17 amino acids. The CDR3 region has the DNA TGTGCCAGCAGTCCCGGGACAGGGGGCCCCTATAACTACGAGCAGTACTTC. It codes for CASSPGTGGPYNYEQYF.

CDR3 coding DNA: TGCAGTGCTAGAGTGCACGAGCAGTACTTC. Protein product: CSARVHEQYF. This chain links TRBV20-1 with TRBJ2-7, with no clear D. Between the trimmed V and J ends, which lost 1 base and 5 bases, there was a span of 3 bases. Germline V gives CDR1 DFQATT, CDR2 SNEGSKA (reference sequence). The CDR3 sequence is 10 residues long.

The chain uses TRBV6-4 and TRBJ2-3; 8 positions agree with TRBD2. There are 15 residues in the CDR3. The germline V gene has CDR1 MRHNA and CDR2 SNTAGT. The V segment lost 6 bases and the J segment 2 bases; nucleotides outside the gene matches: 7. For the CDR3, the DNA is TGTGCCAGCAGGGAAATAGCGGGGTACACAGATACGCAGTATTTT. The encoded protein is CASREIAGYTDTQYF.

The chain has TRBV6-4 and TRBJ2-5; D remains ambiguous. CDR3 length: 13 residues. CDR1 MRHNA and CDR2 SNTAGT come from the germline V gene. V was trimmed by 4 bases and J by 5 bases, leaving 11 bases between them. The CDR3 is CASSAHRMETQYF. The CDR3 nucleotides are TGTGCCAGCAGTGCCCATCGCATGGAGACCCAGTACTTC.

The chain combines TRBV28 with TRBJ2-1, with 11 bases that match TRBD2. J gave up 8 bases and V 2 bases, and 5 bases lay outside the gene matches. This CDR3 region has 15 residues. Germline V gene sequence: CDR1 MDHEN, CDR2 SYDVKM. CDR3 sequence reads: CASSLVTSGSHEQFF. CDR3 coding DNA: TGTGCCAGCAGTTTAGTCACTAGCGGGAGCCATGAGCAGTTCTTC.

The count of this clone is one. The rearrangement joins TRBV6-5 to TRBJ1-3, with D tentatively TRBD1 (5 bases). The CDR3 length is 14 residues. CDR1 MNHEY and CDR2 SVGAGI come from the germline V gene. Trimming removed 6 bases at V and 0 bases at J, with 9 bases between. In nucleotides, the CDR3 is TGTGCCAGCAGGCAAGGGGTCTCTGGAAACACCATATATTTT. Its translation is CASRQGVSGNTIYF.

This sequence joins TRBV7-3 and TRBJ2-3, with D perhaps TRBD2 (6 bases). The V end lost 6 bases, the J end lost 1 base, and 14 bases lay between the germline ends. The CDR3 has 15 residues. Germline V gene sequence: CDR1 SGHTA, CDR2 FQGTGA. The CDR3 DNA reads as TGTGCCAGCAGGAATCCGGGACTCCGCACAGATACGCAGTATTTT. As protein: CASRNPGLRTDTQYF.

This chain joins TRBV7-9 and TRBJ2-2; a possible D gene is TRBD2 (6 bases). The CDR3 extends over 16 amino acids. Between the trimmed V and J ends, which lost 0 bases and 3 bases, there was a span of 11 bases. Per germline, CDR1 SEHNR and CDR2 FQNEAQ (reference sequence). In DNA form, the CDR3 reads TGTGCCAGCAGCTTAGCGGGGGGAGCCCACACCGGGGAGCTGTTTTTT. Protein: CASSLAGGAHTGELFF.

This clone was observed a single time. The rearrangement uses TRBV10-3 and TRBJ2-3; 11 bases match TRBD2. Germline lookup yields CDR1 ENHRY and CDR2 SYGVKD. J lost 0 bases, V lost 11 bases, and 7 bases had no gene match. The CDR3 runs 15 residues. The CDR3 loop is CAASGTSGSTDTQYF. The CDR3 DNA follows: TGTGCCGCCTCTGGGACTAGCGGCAGCACAGATACGCAGTATTTT.

The V gene is TRBV7-2, the J gene TRBJ2-7; 7 bases match TRBD1. CDR1 SGHTA and CDR2 FQGNSA come from the germline V gene. The CDR3 is made up of 15 amino acids. The V gene end was trimmed by 4 bases and the J gene end by 1 base; junction bases not matched to a gene: 7. The DNA for the CDR3 is TGTGCCAGCAGCTACCGAGGGGGCGGTTCCTACGAGCAGTACTTC. It encodes CASSYRGGGSYEQYF.

The sample holds one count of this clone. V usage is TRBV28 and J usage is TRBJ1-4; D may be TRBD1 (5 bases). The CDR3 runs 15 residues. Trimming stripped 3 bases from V and 6 bases from J, with 14 bases between. CDR1 and CDR2 (germline): MDHEN, SYDVKM. CDR3 protein: CASSLGEGADEKLFF. The CDR3 nucleotides are TGTGCCAGCAGTTTGGGGGAAGGGGCTGATGAAAAACTGTTTTTT.

The rearrangement joins TRBV9 to TRBJ2-4; D is unresolved. CDR1 is SGDLS and CDR2 is YYNGEE in the germline V gene. The CDR3 loop spans 16 amino acids. The germline V and J ends were trimmed by 0 bases and 1 base, with 11 bases remaining between them. The CDR3 DNA reads TGTGCCAGCAGCGTAGAAGGCGCCTTCGCCAAAAACATTCAGTACTTC. Translating gives CASSVEGAFAKNIQYF.

The genes are TRBV27 and TRBJ1-2; TRBD1 is a possible D gene (5 bases). The germline gives CDR1 MNHEY, CDR2 SMNVEV (reference sequence). This CDR3 has 13 amino acids. V was trimmed by 4 bases and J by 7 bases, leaving 13 bases between them. CDR3 residues: CASSSGGASGYTF. The CDR3 DNA follows: TGTGCCAGCAGTTCGGGAGGGGCTAGTGGCTACACCTTC.

J is TRBJ1-5 and V is TRBV6-5; D gene unclear. Trimming took 6 bases from V and 5 from J, leaving 8 bases between them. This CDR3 comprises 12 residues. Germline CDR1 and CDR2: MNHEY and SVGAGI. The CDR3 is CASRRRDQPQHF. CDR3 DNA sequence: TGTGCCAGCAGGAGGAGGGATCAGCCCCAGCATTTT.

CDR3 sequence (DNA): TGTGCCAGCAGCAAAGGAGATTACAATGAGCAGTTCTTC. Protein product: CASSKGDYNEQFF. The chain has TRBV7-3 and TRBJ2-1; D unclear. V was clipped by 5 bases and J by 4 bases, with 9 bases between them. The CDR3 length is 13 residues. Germline values: CDR1 SGHTA, CDR2 FQGTGA. The full variable domain, completed using reference TRBV7-3 and TRBJ2-1, is GAGVSQTPSNKVTEKGKYVELRCDPISGHTALYWYRQSLGQGPEFLIYFQGTGAADDSGLPNDRFFAVRPEGSVSTLKIQRTERGDSAVYLCASSKGDYNEQFFGPGTRLTVL.

The chain combines TRBV7-2 with TRBJ2-2, with 13 bases identical to TRBD2. The V and J ends lost 4 bases and 7 bases, in that order; junction bases with no gene match: 6. Germline-derived CDR1 and CDR2 are SGHTA and FQGNSA. CDR3 size: 16 residues. The CDR3 nucleotides are TGTGCCAGCAGCTCACTAGCGGGAGGGCCAGGCGGGGAGCTGTTTTTT. Translating it yields CASSSLAGGPGGELFF.

This sequence joins TRBV7-8 and TRBJ1-5; 7 bases match TRBD1. The CDR3 consists of 16 residues. V gave up 0 bases and J gave up 9 bases; unmatched junction bases: 11. Germline CDR1 SGHVS, CDR2 FQNEAQ. DNA for the CDR3: TGTGCCAGCAGCTTAGCACGGGACAGCCCCCCGCCGCCCCAGCATTTT. The encoded protein is CASSLARDSPPPPQHF.

This clone has more than one count but fewer than ten. The chain joins TRBV30 to TRBJ2-7; 7 bases are shared with TRBD1. With 0 bases clipped from V and 5 bases from J, the junction kept 13 bases outside the gene matches. Germline V lookup: CDR1 GTSNPN, CDR2 SVGIG (reference sequence). The length of the CDR3 is 16 residues. DNA for the CDR3: TGTGCCTGGAGTGTACCTGGGACAGTCCCTCGGAACGAGCAGTACTTC. Protein: CAWSVPGTVPRNEQYF.

A word on this clone: Other nucleotide sequences from this sample produce the same CDR3. The J gene is TRBJ2-1, the V gene TRBV9; 9 bases line up with TRBD2. The CDR3 sequence is 15 residues long. The V and J ends lost 2 bases and 3 bases, in that order; junction bases with no gene match: 3. The germline V gene encodes CDR1 SGDLS and CDR2 YYNGEE. CDR3 sequence (DNA): TGTGCCAGCAGCGTTACTAGCGGGCTCTACAATGAGCAGTTCTTC. Translation: CASSVTSGLYNEQFF.

The gene calls are TRBV7-3 and TRBJ2-1; no clear D gene. The CDR3 is made up of 13 amino acids. Trimming stripped 4 bases from V and 7 bases from J, with 11 bases between. CDR1 and CDR2 from the germline V gene are SGHTA and FQGTGA. The CDR3: CASSSPAQNEQFF. DNA of the CDR3: TGTGCCAGCAGCTCTCCCGCTCAAAATGAGCAGTTCTTC.

V usage is TRBV3-1 (or the pseudogene TRBV3-2) and J usage is TRBJ2-7; 8 positions agree with TRBD1. The CDR3 extends over 13 amino acids. With V trimmed by 3 bases and J by 7 bases, 5 bases remained unmatched. CDR1 is LGHDT, CDR2 YNNKEL, per germline (reference sequence). The CDR3 DNA is TGTGCCAGCAGCCAGATCAGGGGGCGGGAGCAGTACTTC. Residues: CASSQIRGREQYF.

The chain combines TRBV18 with TRBJ2-1; TRBD2 matches at 15 bases. Germline assignment: CDR1 KGHSH and CDR2 LQKENI. Germline trimming cut 0 bases from V and 4 bases from J; bases unmatched to any gene: 1. CDR3 length equals 17 residues. Written as DNA, the CDR3 is TGTGCCAGCTCACCACCCGGACTAGCGGGAGGGTACAATGAGCAGTTCTTC. Protein sequence: CASSPPGLAGGYNEQFF.

The gene calls are TRBV12-5 and TRBJ2-2, with D tentatively TRBD2 (5 bases). CDR1 LGHNT and CDR2 FRNRAP come from the germline V gene. Trimming cost V 7 bases and J 7 bases, with 16 bases left between them. The CDR3 sequence is 14 residues long. The CDR3 loop is CASAPGWVSGELFF. In DNA, the CDR3 is TGTGCTAGTGCCCCGGGGTGGGTTAGCGGGGAGCTGTTTTTT.

The chain carries TRBV12-3 or TRBV12-4 and TRBJ1-1; D is uncertain. The CDR3 consists of 13 residues. V was clipped by 3 bases and J by 3 bases, with 8 bases between them. The CDR3 region is CASSLVRDTEAFF. The CDR3 nucleotides are TGTGCCAGCAGTTTGGTGCGGGACACTGAAGCTTTCTTT.

This clone was found once. This chain links TRBV6-6 with TRBJ1-2; a possible D gene is TRBD1 (5 bases). V lost 2 bases and J 4 bases, leaving 14 bases between the germline ends. Germline V gene data show CDR1 as MNHNY and CDR2 as SVGAGI (reference sequence). CDR3 size: 15 residues. This chain's CDR3 is CASSYDSGTLYGYTF. The CDR3 DNA follows: TGTGCCAGCAGTTACGATAGTGGGACCCTCTATGGCTACACCTTC.

In DNA form, the CDR3 reads TGTGCCAGCAGTCTATCGGTAGCCAAAAACATTCAGTACTTC. Translation gives CASSLSVAKNIQYF. The chain uses TRBV28 and TRBJ2-4, with D unclear. V shed 5 bases and J shed 0 bases, with 8 bases lying between them. The V gene's germline CDR1 is MDHEN and CDR2 SYDVKM. CDR3 size: 14 residues.

CDR3 DNA: TGTGCCAGCAGCCAAGGTCCGGGGAGGAACACTGAAGCTTTCTTT. Translated, it gives CASSQGPGRNTEAFF. V gene TRBV4-2 combines with J gene TRBJ1-1; D is unresolved. The V end lost 1 base, the J end lost 1 base, and 10 bases lay between the germline ends. The CDR3 is made up of 15 amino acids. In germline, CDR1 is LGHNA, CDR2 YNFKEQ.

This clone was found once. The gene calls are TRBV7-8 and TRBJ1-6; a possible D gene is TRBD1 (5 bases). The CDR3 totals 16 residues. Germline-derived CDR1 and CDR2 are SGHVS and FQNEAQ. Trimming left V 5 bases short and J 7 bases short, with 18 bases between. This CDR3 reads CASSALGGTGNSPLHF. The CDR3 DNA reads TGTGCCAGCAGCGCTTTGGGGGGGACGGGGAATTCACCCCTCCACTTT.

J is TRBJ2-7 and V is TRBV6-6; 7 bases agree with TRBD2. The V and J ends lost 7 bases and 3 bases, in that order; junction bases with no gene match: 15. CDR3 length: 16 residues. Germline V gene data show CDR1 as MNHNY and CDR2 as SVGAGI (reference sequence). CDR3 bases: TGTGCCAGCACCAAAGGGATGGCGGGAGTCGGCTACGAGCAGTACTTC. Protein sequence: CASTKGMAGVGYEQYF.

This chain connects TRBV24-1 to TRBJ1-2; D is unresolved. Germline V gives CDR1 KGHDR, CDR2 SFDVKD. The CDR3 runs 12 residues. V lost 9 bases and J 0 bases, leaving 7 bases between the germline ends. The CDR3 is CATSAPNYGYTF. CDR3 nucleotides: TGTGCCACCTCCGCACCTAACTATGGCTACACCTTC.

V usage is TRBV30 and J usage is TRBJ2-7, with D perhaps TRBD2 (6 bases). CDR3 length equals 13 residues. V was trimmed by 2 bases and J by 3 bases, leaving 11 bases between them. Germline CDR1 is GTSNPN and CDR2 is SVGIG (reference sequence). CDR3 nucleotides: TGTGCCTGGAGTCACGGGAGCAACTACGAGCAGTACTTC. Translating gives CAWSHGSNYEQYF. Combining the CDR3 with reference TRBV30 and TRBJ2-7 gives the whole variable domain SQTIHQWPATLVQPVGSPLSLECTVEGTSNPNLYWYRQAAGRGLQLLFYSVGIGQISSEVPQNLSASRPQDRQFILSSKKLLLSDSGFYLCAWSHGSNYEQYFGPGTRLTVT.